The clone carrying this TCR beta chain was detected many times. This specimen belongs to a study of T cells in Graves' hyperthyroidism and ophthalmopathy. RNA transcripts gave rise to amplified TCR beta CDR3 regions. First-round RT-PCR with HTBI primers amplified the TCR CDR3 region. TCRdb analysed the multiplex PCR reads with MiXCR anew, one entry per CDR3 protein. This table holds hundreds of thousands of distinct CDR3 sequences, approximately 15% found once. Reasons for excluding patients were uncontrolled infection, other autoimmune disease, pregnancy or lactation. The TCR originated in a man between 18 and 29 years old with Graves' ophthalmopathy. Input material: blood.

The CDR3 DNA is TGTGCCAGCAGTTACTCCGACGGGAGGGGCACTGAAGCTTTCTTT. Translation gives CASSYSDGRGTEAFF. This chain joins TRBV6-5 and TRBJ1-1; possible D gene TRBD1, 5 bases. CDR3 size: 15 residues. V lost 0 bases and J lost 4, with 12 bases in between. Germline V CDR1 and CDR2: MNHEY, SVGAGI.